In this sample, the clone carrying this T cell receptor beta chain turned up many times. Ophthalmopathy in the patients scored at least 3 on Clinical Activity Score and at least 4 on NOSPECS grade, lasting under 3 months. Orbital computed tomography and thyroid ultrasound, together with serum TRAb and thyroxine and clinical symptoms, were used for diagnoses. This entry comes from a study of T cells in Graves' hyperthyroidism and ophthalmopathy. Amplified TCR beta CDR3 regions came from RNA transcripts. With the HTBI primer set, the TCR CDR3 went through a first round of RT-PCR. TCRdb re-called the multiplex PCR reads with MiXCR, one entry per CDR3 protein. The sample shows about 520,000 distinct CDR3 sequences, around 24% of them seen only once. Germline CDR1 is DFQATT and CDR2 is SNEGSKA (reference sequence). This CDR3 contains 13 residues. The V end lost 3 bases, the J end lost 6 bases, and 14 bases lay between the germline ends.

Sequenced: blood. J is TRBJ1-2 and V is TRBV20-1, with a tentative D call TRBD1 (5 bases). This sequence was found in a woman in her 30s with Graves' ophthalmopathy. CDR3 sequence reads: CSASSLGEDGYTF. The CDR3 DNA is TGCAGTGCTAGTTCCTTGGGGGAGGATGGCTACACCTTC.